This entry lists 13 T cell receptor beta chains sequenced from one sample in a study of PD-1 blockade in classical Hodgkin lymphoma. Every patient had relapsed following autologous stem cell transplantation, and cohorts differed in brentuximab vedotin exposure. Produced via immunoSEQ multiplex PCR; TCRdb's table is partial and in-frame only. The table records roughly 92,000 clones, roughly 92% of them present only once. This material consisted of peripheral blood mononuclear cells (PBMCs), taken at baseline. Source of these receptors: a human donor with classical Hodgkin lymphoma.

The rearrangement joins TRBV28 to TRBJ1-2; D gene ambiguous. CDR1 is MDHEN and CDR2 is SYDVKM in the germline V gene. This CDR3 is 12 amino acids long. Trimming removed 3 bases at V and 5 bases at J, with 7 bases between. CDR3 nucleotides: TGTGCCAGCAGTTTGGAGACGTATGGCTACACCTTC. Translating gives CASSLETYGYTF.

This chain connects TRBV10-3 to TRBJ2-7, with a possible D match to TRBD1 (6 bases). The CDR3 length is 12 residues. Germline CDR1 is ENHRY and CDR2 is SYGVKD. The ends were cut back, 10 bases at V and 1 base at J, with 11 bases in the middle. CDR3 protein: CATLDSSYEQYF. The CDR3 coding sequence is TGTGCCACCTTGGACAGTTCCTACGAGCAGTACTTC.

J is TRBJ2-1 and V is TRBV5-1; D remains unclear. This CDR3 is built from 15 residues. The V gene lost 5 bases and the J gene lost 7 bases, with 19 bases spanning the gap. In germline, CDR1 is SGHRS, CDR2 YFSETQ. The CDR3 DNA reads TGCGCCAGCAGTCAGACTCCGCCTACTGGTAATGAGCAGTTCTTC. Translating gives CASSQTPPTGNEQFF.

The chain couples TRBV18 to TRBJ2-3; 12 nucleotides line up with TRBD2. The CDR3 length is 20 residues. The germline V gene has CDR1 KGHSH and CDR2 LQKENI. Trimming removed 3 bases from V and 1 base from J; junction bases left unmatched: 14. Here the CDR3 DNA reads TGTGCCAGCTCACCCCGGGGGCGACTAGCGGGAGAGGGACGCACAGATACGCAGTATTTT. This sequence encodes CASSPRGRLAGEGRTDTQYF.

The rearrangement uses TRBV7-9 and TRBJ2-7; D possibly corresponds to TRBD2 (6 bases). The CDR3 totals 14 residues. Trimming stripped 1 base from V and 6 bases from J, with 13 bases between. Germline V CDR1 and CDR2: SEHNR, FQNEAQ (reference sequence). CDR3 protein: CASSLEPGVSEQYF. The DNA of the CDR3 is TGTGCCAGCAGCTTAGAGCCGGGGGTCAGCGAGCAGTACTTC.

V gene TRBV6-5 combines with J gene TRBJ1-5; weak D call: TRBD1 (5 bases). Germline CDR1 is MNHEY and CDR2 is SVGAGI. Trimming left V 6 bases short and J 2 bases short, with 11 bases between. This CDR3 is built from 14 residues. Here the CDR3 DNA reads TGTGCCAGCAGGTCCACGGGGGGCAATCAGCCCCAGCATTTT. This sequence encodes CASRSTGGNQPQHF.

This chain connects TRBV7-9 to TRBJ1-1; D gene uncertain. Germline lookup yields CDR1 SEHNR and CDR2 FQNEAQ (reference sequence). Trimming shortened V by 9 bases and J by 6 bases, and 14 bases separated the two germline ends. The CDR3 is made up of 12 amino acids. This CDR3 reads CARTPSGAEAFF. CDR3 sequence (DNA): TGTGCCAGAACCCCCAGCGGCGCTGAAGCTTTCTTT.

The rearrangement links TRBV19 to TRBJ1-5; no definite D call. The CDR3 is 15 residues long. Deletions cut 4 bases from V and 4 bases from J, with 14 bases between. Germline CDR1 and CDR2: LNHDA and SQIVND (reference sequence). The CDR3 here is CASSSPRWGNQPQHF. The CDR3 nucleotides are TGTGCCAGTAGTAGCCCGAGGTGGGGAAATCAGCCCCAGCATTTT.

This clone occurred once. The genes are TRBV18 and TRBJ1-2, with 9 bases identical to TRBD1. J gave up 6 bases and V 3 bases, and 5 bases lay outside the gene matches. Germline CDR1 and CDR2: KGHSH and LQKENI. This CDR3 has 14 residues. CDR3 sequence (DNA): TGTGCCAGCTCACCGTCCACAGGGGGCAATGGCTACACCTTC. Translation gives CASSPSTGGNGYTF.

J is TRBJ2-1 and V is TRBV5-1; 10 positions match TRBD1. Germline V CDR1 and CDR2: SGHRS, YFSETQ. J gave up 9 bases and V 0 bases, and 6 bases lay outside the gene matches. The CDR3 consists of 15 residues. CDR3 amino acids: CASSLGQGAGSEQFF. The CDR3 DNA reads TGCGCCAGCAGCTTGGGACAGGGGGCGGGTAGTGAGCAGTTCTTC.

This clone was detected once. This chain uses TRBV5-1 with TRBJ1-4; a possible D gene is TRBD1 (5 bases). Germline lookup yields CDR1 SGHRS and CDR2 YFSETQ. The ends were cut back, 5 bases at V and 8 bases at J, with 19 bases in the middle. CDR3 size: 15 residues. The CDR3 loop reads CASRLEGAAGEKLFF. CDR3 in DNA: TGCGCCAGCAGACTCGAAGGGGCTGCAGGGGAAAAACTGTTTTTT.

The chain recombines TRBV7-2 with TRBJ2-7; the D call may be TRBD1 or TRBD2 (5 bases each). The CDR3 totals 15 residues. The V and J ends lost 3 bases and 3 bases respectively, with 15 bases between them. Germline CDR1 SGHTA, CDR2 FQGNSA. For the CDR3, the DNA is TGTGCCAGCAGCTTTTGGACAACCGAGGGCTACGAGCAGTACTTC. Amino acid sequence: CASSFWTTEGYEQYF.

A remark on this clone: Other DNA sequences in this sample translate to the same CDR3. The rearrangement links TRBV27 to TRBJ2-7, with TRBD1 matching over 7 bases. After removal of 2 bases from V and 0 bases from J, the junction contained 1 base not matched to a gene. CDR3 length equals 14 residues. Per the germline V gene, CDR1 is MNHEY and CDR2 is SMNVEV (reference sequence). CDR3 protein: CASSLDRASYEQYF. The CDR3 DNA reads TGTGCCAGCAGTTTAGACAGGGCCTCCTACGAGCAGTACTTC.